Listed below are T cell receptor beta chains from one sample, sequenced in a study of a mutant IDH1 vaccine in newly diagnosed glioma. Their specific antigens are unknown. The method was immunoSEQ multiplex PCR; TCRdb's version includes in-frame clones alone and lacks a portion of them. The sample includes 30,000 to 35,000 clones, about 79% of them seen just once. The sequencing here drew on PBMCs, taken from a glioma patient whose treatment included an IDH1 peptide vaccine. These receptors were collected from a man in his thirties or forties with glioma. The CDR3 runs from the conserved cysteine through the conserved F or W. A D gene is named only where the DNA matches it firmly. Not all rows give a size; the values are once, few, many and, for expanded clones, a class.

clone_size	v_call	j_call	d_call	cdr3_aa	cdr3_nt
NA	TRBV28	TRBJ1-4	NA	CASSPTTNEKLFF	TGTGCCAGCAGCCCTACGACAAATGAAAAACTGTTTTTT
NA	TRBV2	TRBJ1-1	NA	CASSDTGMAFF	TGTGCCAGCAGTGATACAGGGATGGCTTTCTTT
NA	TRBV19	TRBJ1-5	NA	CASRGLGGNQPQHF	TGTGCCAGTAGAGGGCTTGGAGGCAATCAGCCCCAGCATTTT
NA	TRBV21-1	TRBJ1-4	NA	CASIGALRNEKLFF	TGTGCCAGCATCGGGGCCCTAAGGAATGAAAAACTGTTTTTT
NA	TRBV7-2	TRBJ2-7	TRBD1	CASSTHRQGYEQYF	TGTGCCAGCAGCACTCACCGACAGGGATACGAGCAGTACTTC
once	TRBV29-1	TRBJ2-5	NA	CSVASQGQETQYF	TGCAGCGTTGCCTCACAGGGCCAAGAGACCCAGTACTTC
NA	TRBV7-9	TRBJ2-3	NA	CASSSGARDTQYF	TGTGCCAGCAGCTCTGGGGCGCGAGATACGCAGTATTTT
NA	TRBV7-9	TRBJ2-5	TRBD2	CASSPLSGKGETQYF	TGTGCCAGCAGCCCGTTAAGCGGGAAGGGGGAGACCCAGTACTTC
once	TRBV25-1	TRBJ1-1	NA	CASSEFPFSEAFF	TGTGCCAGCAGTGAATTCCCATTCTCTGAAGCTTTCTTT
NA	TRBV5-1	TRBJ2-1	TRBD2	CASSFSGKNGEQFF	TGCGCCAGCAGCTTCAGCGGGAAGAACGGTGAGCAGTTCTTC
few	TRBV13	TRBJ1-1	NA	CASEWAEAFF	TGTGCCAGCGAATGGGCCGAAGCTTTCTTT
NA	TRBV30	TRBJ1-4	TRBD1	CAWGAGTGARRLFF	TGTGCCTGGGGAGCCGGGACAGGGGCGCGAAGGCTGTTTTTT
NA	TRBV25-1	TRBJ2-5	NA	CASSDPQVRKTQYF	TGTGCCAGCAGTGACCCCCAGGTCCGAAAGACCCAGTACTTC
NA	TRBV25-1	TRBJ2-5	NA	CASRQDEQETQYF	TGTGCCAGCCGACAGGACGAACAAGAGACCCAGTACTTC